Shown below are 25 T cell receptor beta chains from a single sample sequenced in a study of T cell responses to AZD1222 COVID-19 vaccine. Assay used: immunoSEQ multiplex PCR; TCRdb lists only in-frame clones, some missing. The table records some 170,000 clones, 85% to 95% of them present only once. The starting material was peripheral blood, obtained on day 0 of AZD1222 vaccination. The source is an adult in good health.

The chain joins TRBV5-1 to TRBJ2-3; TRBD1 matches 8 bases. CDR1 is SGHRS, CDR2 YFSETQ, per germline. Trimming cost V 4 bases and J 2 bases; bases outside gene matches: 6. The CDR3 loop spans 15 amino acids. CDR3 amino acids: CASSEPTGATDTQYF. The CDR3 DNA follows: TGCGCCAGCAGCGAACCGACAGGGGCCACAGATACGCAGTATTTT.

The V and J genes are TRBV3-1 (or the pseudogene TRBV3-2) and TRBJ2-2; D perhaps matches TRBD2 (6 bases). Per germline, CDR1 LGHDT and CDR2 YNNKEL (reference sequence). Between the trimmed V and J ends, which lost 4 bases and 1 base, there was a span of 10 bases. The CDR3 length is 15 residues. The CDR3 loop is CASSPGVLNTGELFF. The DNA of the CDR3 is TGTGCCAGCAGCCCGGGGGTCCTGAACACCGGGGAGCTGTTTTTT.

This clone was picked up one time. The V call is TRBV27, the J call TRBJ1-5; TRBD1 might be the D (6 bases). The CDR3 contains 13 residues. The V and J ends lost 0 bases and 7 bases respectively, with 7 bases between them. The germline CDR1 and CDR2 sequences are MNHEY and SMNVEV (reference sequence). CDR3 sequence (DNA): TGTGCCAGCAGTTTATCAGGGGGGCAGCCCCAGCATTTT. It yields the protein CASSLSGGQPQHF.

This rearrangement joins TRBV9 to TRBJ2-5; 7 nucleotides align to TRBD2. The CDR3 length is 13 residues. V was pared by 2 bases and J by 7 bases, with 5 bases of the junction left unmatched. Germline values: CDR1 SGDLS, CDR2 YYNGEE. In DNA, the CDR3 is TGTGCCAGCAGCGTCGGCGGGGAGGGGACCCAGTACTTC. Translation gives CASSVGGEGTQYF.

The chain combines TRBV28 with TRBJ1-2; tentatively, D is TRBD1 (6 bases). The CDR3 contains 13 residues. Trimming left V 6 bases short and J 7 bases short, with 15 bases between. Germline V CDR1 and CDR2: MDHEN, SYDVKM. The CDR3 is CASRQTGFGGYTF. DNA of the CDR3: TGTGCCAGCAGACAAACAGGGTTCGGTGGCTACACCTTC.

With regard to this clone: At one boundary the junction diverges from the germline segment, which might be a read error. This same CDR3 is encoded by further DNA sequences in the sample. The chain combines TRBV2 with TRBJ1-4; D may be TRBD1 (5 bases). The CDR3 length is 14 residues. Germline V CDR1 and CDR2: SNHLY, FYNNEI. The CDR3 spells CASNGGNQGEKLFF. The CDR3 DNA follows: TGTGCCAGCAACGGGGGAAATCAAGGAGAAAAACTATTTTTT.

In its sample, this clone was seen once. The chain carries TRBV6-6 and TRBJ1-3; no definite D call. The V gene's germline CDR1 is MNHNY and CDR2 SVGAGI (reference sequence). Trimming took 8 bases from V and 1 from J, leaving 15 bases between them. CDR3 length: 15 amino acids. The DNA of the CDR3 is TGTGCCAGCGGCAGAATCGGGATTTCTGGAAACACCATATATTTT. This gives the protein CASGRIGISGNTIYF.

The V gene is TRBV7-9, the J gene TRBJ1-2, with D possibly matching TRBD1 (5 bases). The CDR3 contains 13 residues. Trimming removed 1 base from V and 10 bases from J, with 13 bases in between. Germline CDR1 and CDR2: SEHNR and FQNEAQ (reference sequence). CDR3 bases: TGTGCCAGCAGCTTAGAGCCGGGGCGAGCCTACACCTTC. Translated, it gives CASSLEPGRAYTF.

This chain joins TRBV19 and TRBJ1-5; D is unclear. The CDR3 covers 12 residues. Trimming stripped 4 bases from V and 4 bases from J, with 5 bases between. Germline CDR1 and CDR2: LNHDA and SQIVND (reference sequence). The CDR3 spells CASSTRNQPQHF. The CDR3 DNA reads as TGTGCCAGTAGTACAAGGAATCAGCCCCAGCATTTT.

This chain's CDR3 is CASSDSGPQLTYGYTF. Written as DNA, the CDR3 is TGTGCCAGCAGTGACTCCGGGCCCCAGCTCACGTATGGCTACACCTTC. The chain carries TRBV2 and TRBJ1-2; D not resolved. The ends were cut back, 3 bases at V and 5 bases at J, with 19 bases in the middle. The CDR3 totals 16 residues. Germline CDR1 is SNHLY and CDR2 is FYNNEI.

The chain joins TRBV6-5 to TRBJ2-7; 9 bases are shared with TRBD1. The CDR3 consists of 15 residues. Germline V CDR1 and CDR2: MNHEY, SVGAGI. The J segment lost 5 bases and the V segment lost 4 bases, leaving 9 bases of the junction unmatched. The CDR3 loop is CASSSPRQGVHEQYF. The CDR3 bases are TGTGCCAGCAGTTCCCCCCGACAGGGGGTCCACGAGCAGTACTTC.

This clone was seen only a few times. The CDR3 spells CAISESRGLGYGYTF. The CDR3 nucleotides read TGTGCCATCAGTGAGTCTAGGGGCCTGGGCTATGGCTACACCTTC. The chain employs TRBV10-3 and TRBJ1-2; possibly TRBD1 for D (5 bases). CDR1 is ENHRY, CDR2 SYGVKD, per germline. Trimming pared 0 bases from V and 4 bases from J, leaving 12 bases between. This CDR3 has 15 residues.

This sequence joins TRBV21-1 and TRBJ2-7; TRBD2, the table's D call, was not compared with the DNA. TRBV21-1 is a recognized pseudogene. The CDR3 runs to 16 residues. The CDR3, as DNA: TGTGCCAGCAGCAATGCGGTGACTAGCGGCTCCTACGAGCAGTACTTC. As protein: CASSNAVTSGSYEQYF.

This chain connects TRBV12-3 or TRBV12-4 to TRBJ1-2; D gene uncertain. The CDR3 contains 13 residues. Trimming pared 4 bases from V and 7 bases from J, leaving 13 bases between. CDR3 residues: CASSYSGPRGYTF. The CDR3 DNA reads TGTGCCAGCAGTTATTCGGGCCCGCGTGGCTACACCTTC.

The rearrangement uses TRBV7-2 and TRBJ1-5, with a tentative D call TRBD1 (5 bases). V was clipped by 2 bases and J by 0 bases, with 14 bases between them. CDR1 is SGHTA, CDR2 FQGNSA, per germline. The CDR3 length is 17 residues. The CDR3 region is CASSLQGSYYSNQPQHF. CDR3 coding DNA: TGTGCCAGCAGCTTACAGGGATCCTATTATAGCAATCAGCCCCAGCATTTT.

The chain recombines TRBV2 with TRBJ1-1, with D tentatively TRBD1 (6 bases). Germline CDR1 is SNHLY and CDR2 is FYNNEI. V lost 5 bases to trimming and J lost 4 bases, with 14 bases between them. The CDR3 is 14 amino acids. The CDR3 DNA reads TGTGCCAGCAGTCTACAGGGAAGAGGCACTGAAGCTTTCTTT. It encodes CASSLQGRGTEAFF.

J is TRBJ1-2 and V is TRBV2; D is possibly TRBD1 (6 bases). Trimming took 6 bases from V and 4 from J, leaving 15 bases between them. The CDR3 loop spans 14 amino acids. In germline, CDR1 is SNHLY, CDR2 FYNNEI. The CDR3 nucleotides are TGTGCCAGCAGAGGGACACAGTGGGGCTATGGCTACACCTTC. Translating gives CASRGTQWGYGYTF.

The chain links TRBV29-1 to TRBJ1-1; 7 bases align to TRBD1. Germline CDR1 reads SQVTM; CDR2 reads ANQGSEA. CDR3 length equals 13 residues. Trimming removed 3 bases from V and 0 bases from J; junction bases left unmatched: 1. CDR3 protein: CSVEGQLNTEAFF. DNA of the CDR3: TGCAGCGTTGAGGGACAGCTGAACACTGAAGCTTTCTTT.

The J gene is TRBJ1-4, the V gene TRBV28; 7 bases map to TRBD1. This CDR3 has 15 amino acids. Germline CDR1 MDHEN, CDR2 SYDVKM. V trimming: 6 bases; J trimming: 11 bases; junction bases outside the gene matches: 15. CDR3 sequence: CASSSPGTATGKLFF. CDR3 nucleotides: TGTGCCAGCAGCTCACCCGGGACAGCGACTGGGAAACTGTTTTTT.

V and J are TRBV28 and TRBJ1-5; no firm D call. The CDR3 length is 13 residues. The V and J ends lost 5 bases and 9 bases respectively, with 14 bases between them. Germline CDR1 is MDHEN and CDR2 is SYDVKM. Here the CDR3 DNA reads TGTGCCAGCAGTCAGGTTCGGGATGGGCCCCAGCATTTT. Its protein is CASSQVRDGPQHF.

The V gene is TRBV10-3, the J gene TRBJ1-1, with D possibly TRBD1 on 5 matching bases. The V gene's germline CDR1 is ENHRY and CDR2 SYGVKD. V lost 6 bases to trimming and J lost 5 bases, with 13 bases between them. The CDR3 is 13 residues long. For the CDR3, the DNA is TGTGCCATCAGGGGGGAGGTTGGAACTGAAGCTTTCTTT. The encoded protein is CAIRGEVGTEAFF.

The rearrangement links TRBV7-2 to TRBJ2-1; 8 positions match TRBD2. Germline loops: CDR1 SGHTA, CDR2 FQGNSA. V shed 3 bases, J shed 6 bases, and the junction held 7 bases outside the gene matches. This CDR3 spans 15 amino acids. The CDR3 here is CASSLTAGASNEQFF. CDR3 DNA: TGTGCCAGCAGCTTGACAGCGGGGGCCTCCAATGAGCAGTTCTTC.

The chain couples TRBV5-1 to TRBJ2-1, with no clear D. V shed 3 bases and J shed 6 bases, with 19 bases lying between them. The CDR3 sequence is 16 residues long. Germline CDR1 is SGHRS and CDR2 is YFSETQ. Written as DNA, the CDR3 is TGCGCCAGCAGCTACCTCCCCTCCCGGTCTTCCAATGAGCAGTTCTTC. Translated, it gives CASSYLPSRSSNEQFF.

This rearrangement joins TRBV7-2 to TRBJ1-1, with 7 positions matching TRBD1. Per germline, CDR1 SGHTA and CDR2 FQGNSA. V shed 5 bases, J shed 5 bases, and the junction held 5 bases outside the gene matches. The CDR3 is made up of 13 amino acids. The CDR3 loop is CASSTGVGTEAFF. The CDR3 nucleotides read TGTGCCAGCAGCACAGGGGTAGGGACTGAAGCTTTCTTT.

The chain is built from TRBV14 and TRBJ1-2, with a possible D match to TRBD1 (6 bases). V dropped 5 bases and J dropped 2 bases, with 9 bases sitting between them. The germline CDR1 and CDR2 sequences are SGHDN and FVKESK. CDR3 size: 13 residues. The CDR3 is CASSRGGNYGYTF. The CDR3 DNA is TGTGCCAGCAGCAGAGGGGGGAACTATGGCTACACCTTC.